These T cell receptor beta chains were read from a single sample in a study of blood T cell repertoires in COVID-19. The data were produced by immunoSEQ multiplex PCR, yet TCRdb's version contains in-frame clones alone and is incomplete. The sample has around 300,000 clones; about nine tenths are singletons. Sequenced sample: PBMCs or T cells enriched from blood (not recorded which). All receptors come from a woman between 35 and 50 years old who had recovered from COVID-19. Both conserved end residues are part of each CDR3. The order of the fields is CDR3 protein, CDR3 DNA, J gene, clone size, D gene, V gene. A D gene is named only where the DNA matches it firmly. Where a row states a size, it is once, few, many or the class of an expanded clone; other rows omit it.

CDR3 protein: CASALGGYNSPLHF
CDR3 DNA: TGTGCTAGTGCTCTGGGGGGGTATAATTCACCCCTCCACTTT
J gene: TRBJ1-6
clone size: .
D gene: .
V gene: TRBV12-5

CDR3 protein: CAIWDRGQLNTEAFF
CDR3 DNA: TGTGCCATCTGGGACAGGGGGCAGCTGAACACTGAAGCTTTCTTT
J gene: TRBJ1-1
clone size: .
D gene: TRBD1
V gene: TRBV2

CDR3 protein: CASSRLTDRDKNTIYF
CDR3 DNA: TGTGCCAGTAGCCGCCTCACGGACAGGGACAAAAACACCATATATTTT
J gene: TRBJ1-3
clone size: .
D gene: TRBD1
V gene: TRBV19

CDR3 protein: CASSLVRGATLNEQFF
CDR3 DNA: TGTGCCAGCAGCTTGGTGCGGGGGGCCACTCTTAATGAGCAGTTCTTC
J gene: TRBJ2-1
clone size: .
D gene: TRBD2
V gene: TRBV5-4

CDR3 protein: CASGKMELAGVSSEQFF
CDR3 DNA: TGCGCCAGCGGTAAAATGGAACTAGCGGGGGTGAGTAGTGAGCAGTTCTTC
J gene: TRBJ2-1
clone size: .
D gene: TRBD2
V gene: TRBV10-2

CDR3 protein: CASSQKSPTGVGEKLFF
CDR3 DNA: TGTGCCAGCAGCCAAAAGTCCCCCACAGGGGTGGGCGAAAAACTGTTTTTT
J gene: TRBJ1-4
clone size: .
D gene: TRBD1
V gene: TRBV14

CDR3 protein: CASSTARRTATNEKLFF
CDR3 DNA: TGTGCCAGCAGTACCGCGAGGCGGACAGCAACTAATGAAAAACTGTTTTTT
J gene: TRBJ1-4
clone size: .
D gene: .
V gene: TRBV6-2/TRBV6-3

CDR3 protein: CASSFPSGAAYEQYF
CDR3 DNA: TGTGCTAGCAGCTTCCCCAGCGGGGCTGCCTACGAGCAGTACTTC
J gene: TRBJ2-7
clone size: .
D gene: TRBD2
V gene: TRBV7-7

CDR3 protein: CASSIGRGLGQNTEAFF
CDR3 DNA: TGTGCCAGTAGTATAGGAAGGGGTCTGGGGCAGAACACTGAAGCTTTCTTT
J gene: TRBJ1-1
clone size: .
D gene: .
V gene: TRBV19

CDR3 protein: CASSPSSSSGGYNEQFF
CDR3 DNA: TGTGCCAGCTCACCAAGTAGTTCTAGCGGGGGCTACAATGAGCAGTTCTTC
J gene: TRBJ2-1
clone size: .
D gene: TRBD2
V gene: TRBV18

CDR3 protein: CASSPTSRADTEAFF
CDR3 DNA: TGTGCCAGCAGCCCCACGTCCCGCGCGGACACTGAAGCTTTCTTT
J gene: TRBJ1-1
clone size: .
D gene: .
V gene: TRBV7-9

CDR3 protein: CASSQRQFPMNTEAFF
CDR3 DNA: TGTGCCAGCAGTCAGAGACAGTTCCCGATGAACACTGAAGCTTTCTTT
J gene: TRBJ1-1
clone size: .
D gene: .
V gene: TRBV27

CDR3 protein: CASSEGVGRSPLHF
CDR3 DNA: TGTGCCAGTAGCGAGGGTGTCGGGCGATCACCCCTCCACTTT
J gene: TRBJ1-6
clone size: .
D gene: .
V gene: TRBV19

CDR3 protein: CASSRTGGDEQYF
CDR3 DNA: TGTGCCAGCAGTCGAACAGGGGGCGACGAGCAGTACTTC
J gene: TRBJ2-7
clone size: .
D gene: TRBD1
V gene: TRBV12-3/TRBV12-4

CDR3 protein: CASSLEGGGSPLHF
CDR3 DNA: TGTGCCAGCAGCTTAGAAGGGGGTGGGTCACCCCTCCACTTT
J gene: TRBJ1-6
clone size: .
D gene: .
V gene: TRBV7-2

CDR3 protein: CASSSLGQGNTIYF
CDR3 DNA: TGCGCCAGCAGCTCCCTTGGACAGGGAAACACCATATATTTT
J gene: TRBJ1-3
clone size: few
D gene: .
V gene: TRBV5-1

CDR3 protein: CASIPLAGAREQYF
CDR3 DNA: TGTGCCAGCATCCCACTAGCGGGGGCCAGGGAGCAGTACTTC
J gene: TRBJ2-7
clone size: .
D gene: TRBD2
V gene: TRBV2

CDR3 protein: CARSLDPRGCAYGYTF
CDR3 DNA: TGTGCCAGAAGCTTGGACCCTAGGGGGTGTGCCTATGGCTACACCTTC
J gene: TRBJ1-2
clone size: .
D gene: .
V gene: TRBV5-3

CDR3 protein: CSASEIAGNKEQFF
CDR3 DNA: TGCAGTGCTAGTGAGATAGCGGGAAACAAGGAGCAGTTCTTC
J gene: TRBJ2-1
clone size: .
D gene: TRBD2
V gene: TRBV20-1

CDR3 protein: CASSDQRITYEQYF
CDR3 DNA: TGTGCCAGCAGTGACCAGAGGATAACCTACGAGCAGTACTTC
J gene: TRBJ2-7
clone size: .
D gene: .
V gene: TRBV25-1

CDR3 protein: CASSLQDSTDTQYF
CDR3 DNA: TGTGCCAGCAGCCTTCAAGACTCCACAGATACGCAGTATTTT
J gene: TRBJ2-3
clone size: .
D gene: .
V gene: TRBV2

CDR3 protein: CASSLVDGEVDGYTF
CDR3 DNA: TGTGCCAGCAGCTTGGTAGACGGGGAGGTCGATGGCTACACCTTC
J gene: TRBJ1-2
clone size: once
D gene: .
V gene: TRBV5-4